These T cell receptor beta chains were read from a single sample in a study of T cell repertoires in cytomegalovirus infection. TCRdb processed the reads anew with MiXCR; each CDR3 protein has one entry. The sample carries roughly 300,000 distinct CDR3 sequences, about 26% recorded once. Sequencing used PBMCs. Receptors originate from a human donor in good health (CMV status not recorded). Some clones in this sample may be carry-over from other donors' samples. The CDR3 runs from the conserved cysteine through the conserved F or W. Each record gives: CDR3 length, D gene, J gene, clone size, V gene, CDR3 DNA, CDR3 protein. The D gene is left open where the match is weak. Some rows mark clone size as missing; the rest say once, few, many or name a class of expanded clone.

len: 13
d_gene: -
j_gene: TRBJ1-2
abundance: -
v_gene: TRBV6-2/TRBV6-3
CDR3nt: TGTGCCAGCAGTTACTTAGGGAACTATGGCTACACCTTC
CDR3aa: CASSYLGNYGYTF

len: 14
d_gene: TRBD1
j_gene: TRBJ1-5
abundance: -
v_gene: TRBV30
CDR3nt: TGTGCCTGGAGTACGGGACAGGGGAATCAGCCCCAGCATTTT
CDR3aa: CAWSTGQGNQPQHF

len: 15
d_gene: -
j_gene: TRBJ2-3
abundance: few
v_gene: TRBV12-3/TRBV12-4
CDR3nt: TGTGCCAGCAGTTTAGCGGGGGCCCACACAGATACGCAGTATTTT
CDR3aa: CASSLAGAHTDTQYF

len: 15
d_gene: TRBD1
j_gene: TRBJ2-7
abundance: few
v_gene: TRBV28
CDR3nt: TGTGCCAGCACCCGGGGGGGACAGGGGACCTACGAGCAGTACTTC
CDR3aa: CASTRGGQGTYEQYF

len: 16
d_gene: -
j_gene: TRBJ2-3
abundance: many
v_gene: TRBV7-9
CDR3nt: TGTGCCAGCAGCACCAGACGGAGAACTAGCACAGATACGCAGTATTTT
CDR3aa: CASSTRRRTSTDTQYF

len: 14
d_gene: TRBD1
j_gene: TRBJ1-4
abundance: many
v_gene: TRBV7-2
CDR3nt: TGTGCCAGCAGTTGGGACAGCCTCGCGGGGAAACTGTTTTTT
CDR3aa: CASSWDSLAGKLFF

len: 13
d_gene: -
j_gene: TRBJ1-5
abundance: few
v_gene: TRBV29-1
CDR3nt: TGCAGCGTTGCAAGGGGTTTCGGTCAGCCCCAGCATTTT
CDR3aa: CSVARGFGQPQHF

len: 15
d_gene: TRBD2
j_gene: TRBJ2-7
abundance: -
v_gene: TRBV12-3/TRBV12-4
CDR3nt: TGTGCCAGCAGGTTGACTAGCGGGATCGAAGACGAGCAGTACTTC
CDR3aa: CASRLTSGIEDEQYF

len: 18
d_gene: TRBD1
j_gene: TRBJ2-6
abundance: few
v_gene: TRBV6-6
CDR3nt: TGTGCCAGCAGTTACTCCCAGGGGGCGCTTCCAGGGGCCAACGTCCTGACTTTC
CDR3aa: CASSYSQGALPGANVLTF

len: 14
d_gene: -
j_gene: TRBJ2-1
abundance: many
v_gene: TRBV6-2/TRBV6-3
CDR3nt: TGTGCCAGCAGTTATGAAGGATGGGACAATGAGCAGTTCTTC
CDR3aa: CASSYEGWDNEQFF

len: 13
d_gene: -
j_gene: TRBJ1-4
abundance: -
v_gene: TRBV20-1
CDR3nt: TGCAGTGCCGAGGGGGGGGAGGCTGAAAAACTGTTTTTT
CDR3aa: CSAEGGEAEKLFF

len: 12
d_gene: -
j_gene: TRBJ1-2
abundance: once
v_gene: TRBV7-2
CDR3nt: TGTGCCATCCCCTGGGGGCACTATGGCTACACCTTC
CDR3aa: CAIPWGHYGYTF

len: 16
d_gene: TRBD2
j_gene: TRBJ2-1
abundance: few
v_gene: TRBV24-1
CDR3nt: TGTGCCACCAGTGTAACGGGAGGGCCGCGGTACAATGAGCAGTTCTTC
CDR3aa: CATSVTGGPRYNEQFF

len: 14
d_gene: TRBD1
j_gene: TRBJ1-1
abundance: many
v_gene: TRBV7-2
CDR3nt: TGTGCCAGCAGCACCTACGGACAGGGTGGTGAAGCTTTCTTT
CDR3aa: CASSTYGQGGEAFF

len: 12
d_gene: TRBD1
j_gene: TRBJ2-7
abundance: few
v_gene: TRBV2
CDR3nt: TGTGCCAGCAGGGGGACAGGGGGCGAGCAGTACTTC
CDR3aa: CASRGTGGEQYF

len: 11
d_gene: -
j_gene: TRBJ2-4
abundance: -
v_gene: TRBV10-3
CDR3nt: TGTGCCATCAGTGAGGGGAACATTCAGTACTTC
CDR3aa: CAISEGNIQYF

len: 16
d_gene: -
j_gene: TRBJ2-5
abundance: few
v_gene: TRBV2
CDR3nt: TGTGCCAGCAGCGGCTGGGTAGCGACGGCCCAAGAGACCCAGTACTTC
CDR3aa: CASSGWVATAQETQYF

len: 18
d_gene: -
j_gene: TRBJ2-1
abundance: -
v_gene: TRBV6-2/TRBV6-3
CDR3nt: TGTGCCAGCAGTTACGGACGGACGAAGGGGAGCTCCTACAATGAGCAGTTCTTC
CDR3aa: CASSYGRTKGSSYNEQFF

len: 13
d_gene: -
j_gene: TRBJ2-5
abundance: -
v_gene: TRBV28
CDR3nt: TGTGCCAGCAGGCGCAGGGTGCAAGAGACCCAGTACTTC
CDR3aa: CASRRRVQETQYF

len: 12
d_gene: -
j_gene: TRBJ2-3
abundance: -
v_gene: TRBV7-2
CDR3nt: TGTGCCAGCAGCTTCCGACTAGATACGCAGTATTTT
CDR3aa: CASSFRLDTQYF

len: 16
d_gene: -
j_gene: TRBJ2-5
abundance: -
v_gene: TRBV12-3/TRBV12-4
CDR3nt: TGTGCCAGCAGTTTAGTAGCGAGGCGGGGTTTTGAGACCCAGTACTTC
CDR3aa: CASSLVARRGFETQYF

len: 16
d_gene: TRBD2
j_gene: TRBJ2-5
abundance: few
v_gene: TRBV5-1
CDR3nt: TGCGCCAGCAGCTTGGTACTAGCGGGGACTGGGGAGACCCAGTACTTC
CDR3aa: CASSLVLAGTGETQYF

len: 16
d_gene: -
j_gene: TRBJ1-6
abundance: -
v_gene: TRBV6-5
CDR3nt: TGTGCCAGCAGCCGCCACGGGGATGCCTATAATTCACCCCTCCACTTT
CDR3aa: CASSRHGDAYNSPLHF

len: 16
d_gene: -
j_gene: TRBJ2-2
abundance: -
v_gene: TRBV12-3/TRBV12-4
CDR3nt: TGTGCCAGCAGTTTACACGGGAGTGCGGACACCGGGGAGCTGTTTTTT
CDR3aa: CASSLHGSADTGELFF

len: 11
d_gene: -
j_gene: TRBJ1-1
abundance: few
v_gene: TRBV7-9
CDR3nt: TGTGCCAGCACGGCATACACTGAAGCTTTCTTT
CDR3aa: CASTAYTEAFF

len: 14
d_gene: TRBD1
j_gene: TRBJ1-6
abundance: -
v_gene: TRBV7-6
CDR3nt: TGTGCCAGCAACCCGGACAGGGGCGGCTCACCCCTCCACTTT
CDR3aa: CASNPDRGGSPLHF

len: 13
d_gene: -
j_gene: TRBJ2-7
abundance: many
v_gene: TRBV7-2
CDR3nt: TGTGCCAGCGGAGAGCGGGTTCCCTACGAGCAGTACTTC
CDR3aa: CASGERVPYEQYF

len: 14
d_gene: -
j_gene: TRBJ1-5
abundance: -
v_gene: TRBV6-6
CDR3nt: TGTGCCAGCGGGTCCCCTACCTTATATCAGCCCCAGCATTTT
CDR3aa: CASGSPTLYQPQHF

len: 16
d_gene: -
j_gene: TRBJ2-3
abundance: -
v_gene: TRBV11-2
CDR3nt: TGTGCCAGCAGCCCCCCGGGACTGGTTAGCACAGATACGCAGTATTTT
CDR3aa: CASSPPGLVSTDTQYF

len: 14
d_gene: TRBD1
j_gene: TRBJ2-7
abundance: -
v_gene: TRBV10-3
CDR3nt: TGTGCCACCGGGGGACAGGGTCGTTCCTACGAGCAGTACTTC
CDR3aa: CATGGQGRSYEQYF

len: 13
d_gene: TRBD1
j_gene: TRBJ1-2
abundance: few
v_gene: TRBV10-3
CDR3nt: TGTGCCATCAGTGGAGCAGGGGGTAAAGGCTACACCTTC
CDR3aa: CAISGAGGKGYTF

len: 13
d_gene: -
j_gene: TRBJ2-5
abundance: -
v_gene: TRBV19
CDR3nt: TGTGCCAGTAGTATTGTCTCCGGGGAGACCCAGTACTTC
CDR3aa: CASSIVSGETQYF

len: 17
d_gene: TRBD2
j_gene: TRBJ2-1
abundance: few
v_gene: TRBV19
CDR3nt: TGTGCCAGTAGTATAGGACTAGCGGGTAGCTCCTACAATGAGCAGTTCTTC
CDR3aa: CASSIGLAGSSYNEQFF

len: 16
d_gene: -
j_gene: TRBJ2-7
abundance: -
v_gene: TRBV6-2/TRBV6-3
CDR3nt: TGTGCCAGCAGTTACTCGGGTGCGGGGGCGCTGGCCGAGCAGTACTTC
CDR3aa: CASSYSGAGALAEQYF

len: 12
d_gene: TRBD1
j_gene: TRBJ2-3
abundance: few
v_gene: TRBV2
CDR3nt: TGTGCCAGCAGACTACAGGGGGATACGCAGTATTTT
CDR3aa: CASRLQGDTQYF

len: 13
d_gene: -
j_gene: TRBJ2-7
abundance: once
v_gene: TRBV10-3
CDR3nt: TGTGCCATCAGTGATGGCAGACCCTACGAGCAGTACTTC
CDR3aa: CAISDGRPYEQYF

len: 17
d_gene: TRBD2
j_gene: TRBJ2-5
abundance: few
v_gene: TRBV5-5
CDR3nt: TGTGCCAGCAGCTTGGATCTAGCGGGGGCTCTCGAAGAGACCCAGTACTTC
CDR3aa: CASSLDLAGALEETQYF

len: 13
d_gene: TRBD1
j_gene: TRBJ2-5
abundance: -
v_gene: TRBV5-4
CDR3nt: TGTGCCACCCGGGACAGGGTACAAGAGACCCAGTACTTC
CDR3aa: CATRDRVQETQYF

len: 14
d_gene: -
j_gene: TRBJ1-5
abundance: many
v_gene: TRBV12-3/TRBV12-4
CDR3nt: TGTGCCAGCAGTTTTGGGGGTTACAATCAGCCCCAGCATTTT
CDR3aa: CASSFGGYNQPQHF

len: 15
d_gene: -
j_gene: TRBJ1-1
abundance: once
v_gene: TRBV7-2
CDR3nt: TGTGCCAGCAGCCAATCACGGGCGGGGGGCGGTGAAGCTTTCTTT
CDR3aa: CASSQSRAGGGEAFF

len: 15
d_gene: -
j_gene: TRBJ2-5
abundance: once
v_gene: TRBV11-2
CDR3nt: TGTGCCAGCAGCCAAATCACGGGGGCGCGAGGGACCCAGTACTTC
CDR3aa: CASSQITGARGTQYF

len: 14
d_gene: -
j_gene: TRBJ2-5
abundance: -
v_gene: TRBV11-2
CDR3nt: TGTGCCAGCAGCTTATTCAGGGGCGGAGAGACCCAGTACTTC
CDR3aa: CASSLFRGGETQYF

len: 15
d_gene: -
j_gene: TRBJ2-5
abundance: -
v_gene: TRBV12-3/TRBV12-4
CDR3nt: TGTGCCAGCCAACAAGGGGGAGGGAGCCAAGAGACCCAGTACTTC
CDR3aa: CASQQGGGSQETQYF

len: 13
d_gene: -
j_gene: TRBJ1-1
abundance: -
v_gene: TRBV20-1
CDR3nt: TGCAGTGCTAGAGAAGACGGGAACACTGAAGCTTTCTTT
CDR3aa: CSAREDGNTEAFF

len: 16
d_gene: -
j_gene: TRBJ1-1
abundance: once
v_gene: TRBV3-1
CDR3nt: TGTGCCAGCAGCCGCCTGATGGGGGGAGAGAACACTGAAGCTTTCTTT
CDR3aa: CASSRLMGGENTEAFF

len: 15
d_gene: -
j_gene: TRBJ2-7
abundance: many
v_gene: TRBV25-1
CDR3nt: TGTGCCAGCAGTGAATATGGACAGCGTACTGGAGAGCAGTACTTC
CDR3aa: CASSEYGQRTGEQYF

len: 15
d_gene: -
j_gene: TRBJ2-7
abundance: -
v_gene: TRBV5-6
CDR3nt: TGTGCCAGCAGCGGGTACGGGACTGCAGCCCACGAGCAGTACTTC
CDR3aa: CASSGYGTAAHEQYF

len: 15
d_gene: TRBD2
j_gene: TRBJ2-7
abundance: -
v_gene: TRBV20-1
CDR3nt: TGCAGTGCTAGAGAGCGGGGGTTAAGCTCCTACGAGCAGTACTTC
CDR3aa: CSARERGLSSYEQYF

len: 11
d_gene: -
j_gene: TRBJ1-5
abundance: many
v_gene: TRBV28
CDR3nt: TGTGCCAGCAGTGACGATCAGCCCCAGCATTTT
CDR3aa: CASSDDQPQHF

len: 14
d_gene: -
j_gene: TRBJ2-7
abundance: -
v_gene: TRBV6-2/TRBV6-3
CDR3nt: TGTGCCAGCAAAACACAGGGCGAGTCGCACGAGCAGTACTTC
CDR3aa: CASKTQGESHEQYF

len: 14
d_gene: TRBD1
j_gene: TRBJ1-5
abundance: -
v_gene: TRBV19
CDR3nt: TGTGCCAGTAGTATATCGGGACAGGGAACCCTCCGGCATTTT
CDR3aa: CASSISGQGTLRHF

len: 13
d_gene: -
j_gene: TRBJ2-7
abundance: -
v_gene: TRBV11-2
CDR3nt: TGTGCCAGCTGCCCCCCGGGGCCATTTGAGCAGTACTTC
CDR3aa: CASCPPGPFEQYF

len: 17
d_gene: TRBD2
j_gene: TRBJ2-1
abundance: many
v_gene: TRBV7-2
CDR3nt: TGTGCCAGCAGCCCTGGGACTAGCGTCAGCTCCTACAATGAGCAGTTCTTC
CDR3aa: CASSPGTSVSSYNEQFF

len: 11
d_gene: -
j_gene: TRBJ1-5
abundance: few
v_gene: TRBV14
CDR3nt: TGTGCCTTAGAACATAACCAGCCCCAGCATTTT
CDR3aa: CALEHNQPQHF

len: 12
d_gene: TRBD1
j_gene: TRBJ2-7
abundance: few
v_gene: TRBV20-1
CDR3nt: TGCAGTGCTCAAAGACAGGGCTGGGAGCAGTACTTC
CDR3aa: CSAQRQGWEQYF

len: 14
d_gene: -
j_gene: TRBJ1-1
abundance: many
v_gene: TRBV7-9
CDR3nt: TGTGCCAGCAGCCTCCCCGGTGGGGACACTGAAGCTTTCTTT
CDR3aa: CASSLPGGDTEAFF

len: 14
d_gene: -
j_gene: TRBJ2-3
abundance: few
v_gene: TRBV5-1
CDR3nt: TGCGCCAGCAGACCCCATCCGGGGACAGATACGCAGTATTTT
CDR3aa: CASRPHPGTDTQYF

len: 14
d_gene: -
j_gene: TRBJ2-7
abundance: many
v_gene: TRBV7-2
CDR3nt: TGTGCCAGCAGTTTTGGACGGGAGACCTACGAGCAGTACTTC
CDR3aa: CASSFGRETYEQYF

len: 18
d_gene: TRBD2
j_gene: TRBJ2-5
abundance: -
v_gene: TRBV25-1
CDR3nt: TGTGCCAGCAGTGAATGGGGACTAGCGGGACGGTTAGGAGAGACCCAGTACTTC
CDR3aa: CASSEWGLAGRLGETQYF